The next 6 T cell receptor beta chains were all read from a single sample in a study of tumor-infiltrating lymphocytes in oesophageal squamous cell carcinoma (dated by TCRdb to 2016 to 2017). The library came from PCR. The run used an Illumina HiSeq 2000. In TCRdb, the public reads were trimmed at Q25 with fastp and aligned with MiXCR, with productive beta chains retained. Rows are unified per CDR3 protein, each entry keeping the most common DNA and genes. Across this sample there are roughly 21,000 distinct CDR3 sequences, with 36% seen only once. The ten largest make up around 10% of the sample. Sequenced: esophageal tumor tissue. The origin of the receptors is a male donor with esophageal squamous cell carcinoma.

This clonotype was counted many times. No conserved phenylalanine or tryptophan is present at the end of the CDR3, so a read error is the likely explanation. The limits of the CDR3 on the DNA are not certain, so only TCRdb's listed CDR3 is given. This CDR3 is CASSLALGG. The genes are TRBV7-8 and TRBJ2-7; the tabulated D call, TRBD1, remains unverified against the DNA. With termini counted, the CDR3 has 9 amino acids. CDR1 is SGHVS, CDR2 FQNEAQ, per germline.

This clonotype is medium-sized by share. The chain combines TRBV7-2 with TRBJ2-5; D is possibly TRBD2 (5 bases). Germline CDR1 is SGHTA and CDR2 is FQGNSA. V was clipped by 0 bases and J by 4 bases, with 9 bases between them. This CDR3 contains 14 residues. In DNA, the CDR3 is TGTGCCAGCAGCTTAGCGGCGGGTCGAGAGACCCAGTACTTC. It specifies CASSLAAGRETQYF.

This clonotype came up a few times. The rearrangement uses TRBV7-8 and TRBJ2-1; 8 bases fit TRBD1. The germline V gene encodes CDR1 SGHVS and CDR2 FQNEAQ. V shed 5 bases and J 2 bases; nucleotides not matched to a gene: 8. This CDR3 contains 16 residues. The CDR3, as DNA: TGTGCCAGCAGCCCTTTCAGACAGGGGACCTACAATGAGCAGTTCTTC. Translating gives CASSPFRQGTYNEQFF.

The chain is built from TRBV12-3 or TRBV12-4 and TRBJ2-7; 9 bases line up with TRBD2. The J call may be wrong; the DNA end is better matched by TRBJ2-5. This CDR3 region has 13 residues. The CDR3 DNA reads TGTGCCAGCAGCCTAGCGGGAAGAGAGACCCAGTACTTC. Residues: CASSLAGRETQYF.

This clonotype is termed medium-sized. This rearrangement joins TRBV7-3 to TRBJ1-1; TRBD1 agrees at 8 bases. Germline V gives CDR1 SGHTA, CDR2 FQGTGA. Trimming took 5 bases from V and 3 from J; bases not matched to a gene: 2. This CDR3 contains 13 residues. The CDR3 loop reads CASSKQGDTEAFF. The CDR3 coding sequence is TGTGCCAGCAGCAAACAGGGGGACACTGAAGCTTTCTTT. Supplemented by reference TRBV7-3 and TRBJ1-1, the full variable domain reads GAGVSQTPSNKVTEKGKYVELRCDPISGHTALYWYRQSLGQGPEFLIYFQGTGAADDSGLPNDRFFAVRPEGSVSTLKIQRTERGDSAVYLCASSKQGDTEAFFGQGTRLTVV.

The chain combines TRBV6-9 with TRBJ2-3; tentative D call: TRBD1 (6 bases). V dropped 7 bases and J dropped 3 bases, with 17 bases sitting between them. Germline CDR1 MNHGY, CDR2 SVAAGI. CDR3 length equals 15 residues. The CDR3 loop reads CASIPPGVVTDTQYF. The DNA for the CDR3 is TGTGCCAGCATCCCCCCAGGGGTCGTGACAGATACGCAGTATTTT.